The 6 T cell receptor beta chains below were found in one sample sequenced in a study of blood T cell repertoires in COVID-19. Clones were sequenced by immunoSEQ multiplex PCR, and TCRdb holds only the in-frame ones, with some missing. Altogether some 220,000 clones are present, about nine tenths being singletons, with the ten largest covering more than 3.5%. The sample was PBMCs or T cells enriched from blood (not recorded which). Source of these receptors: a woman aged 40 to 50 with acute COVID-19.

The chain joins TRBV7-2 to TRBJ1-2; tentatively, D is TRBD1 (5 bases). Deletions cut 0 bases from V and 4 bases from J, with 12 bases between. The CDR3 consists of 15 residues. Germline CDR1 reads SGHTA; CDR2 reads FQGNSA. The CDR3 spells CASSLAAGTIYGYTF. The CDR3 DNA reads as TGTGCCAGCAGCTTAGCGGCAGGGACTATCTATGGCTACACCTTC.

The V and J genes are TRBV15 and TRBJ1-1, with a tentative D call TRBD1 (6 bases). Germline V CDR1 and CDR2: LNHNV, YYDKDF (reference sequence). V lost 0 bases to trimming and J lost 1 base, with 9 bases between them. The CDR3 is 15 amino acids. The CDR3 sequence: CATSRDYRANTEAFF. CDR3 sequence (DNA): TGTGCCACCAGCAGAGATTACAGGGCGAACACTGAAGCTTTCTTT.

The J gene is TRBJ1-2, the V gene TRBV7-9; D gene uncertain. Trimming took 1 base from V and 4 from J, leaving 10 bases between them. CDR3 length equals 14 residues. The germline CDR1 and CDR2 sequences are SEHNR and FQNEAQ (reference sequence). CDR3 nucleotides: TGTGCCAGCAGCTTAGGGTGGCAGATCTATGGCTACACCTTC. Translating gives CASSLGWQIYGYTF. Filled out from reference TRBV7-9 and TRBJ1-2, the complete variable domain reads DTGVSQNPRHKITKRGQNVTFRCDPISEHNRLYWYRQTLGQGPEFLTYFQNEAQLEKSRLLSDRFSAERPKGSFSTLEIQRTEQGDSAMYLCASSLGWQIYGYTFGSGTRLTVV.

The gene calls are TRBV29-1 and TRBJ1-2, with D possibly TRBD1 on 5 matching bases. Deletions cut 6 bases from V and 3 bases from J, with 17 bases between. Germline assignment: CDR1 SQVTM and CDR2 ANQGSEA. The CDR3 extends over 14 amino acids. CDR3 coding DNA: TGCAGCGTCTGGCGAGGAGGGGTGGACTATGGCTACACCTTC. Translation gives CSVWRGGVDYGYTF.

This clone appeared a single time. The chain combines TRBV7-6 with TRBJ2-2; 8 positions match TRBD1. Trimming took 5 bases from V and 6 from J; bases not matched to a gene: 8. Germline CDR1 and CDR2: SGHVS and FNYEAQ. CDR3 length: 15 amino acids. This CDR3 is CASSTGTGTAGELFF. The CDR3 coding sequence is TGTGCCAGCAGCACCGGGACAGGAACCGCCGGGGAGCTGTTTTTT.

This chain links TRBV27 with TRBJ1-1; tentatively, D is TRBD1 (6 bases). The CDR3 runs 14 residues. Looked up from germline, CDR1 is MNHEY and CDR2 is SMNVEV (reference sequence). The V gene lost 7 bases and the J gene lost 6 bases, with 18 bases spanning the gap. As DNA, the CDR3 is TGTGCCAGCAAAAACGAGGGGGAGAGCGCTGAAGCTTTCTTT. As protein: CASKNEGESAEAFF.